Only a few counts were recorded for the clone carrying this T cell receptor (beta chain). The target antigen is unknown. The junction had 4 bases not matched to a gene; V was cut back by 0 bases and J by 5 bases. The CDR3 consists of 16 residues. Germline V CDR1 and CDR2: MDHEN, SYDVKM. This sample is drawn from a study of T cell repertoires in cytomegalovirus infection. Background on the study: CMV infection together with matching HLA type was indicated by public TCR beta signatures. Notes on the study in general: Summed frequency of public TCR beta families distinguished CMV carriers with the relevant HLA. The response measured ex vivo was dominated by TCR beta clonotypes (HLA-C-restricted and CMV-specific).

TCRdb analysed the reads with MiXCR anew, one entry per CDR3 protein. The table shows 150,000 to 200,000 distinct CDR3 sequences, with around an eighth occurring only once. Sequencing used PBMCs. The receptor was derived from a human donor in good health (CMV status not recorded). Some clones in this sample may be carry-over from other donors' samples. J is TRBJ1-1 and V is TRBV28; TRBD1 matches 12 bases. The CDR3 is CASSLWGQGARTEAFF. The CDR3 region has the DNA TGTGCCAGCAGTTTATGGGGACAGGGGGCGCGAACTGAAGCTTTCTTT.